Below are 19 T cell receptor beta chains sequenced from a single sample in a study of T cells in Graves' hyperthyroidism and ophthalmopathy. Researchers amplified the TCR beta CDR3 regions from RNA transcripts. A set of HTBI primers served as the primers for a first-round RT-PCR of the TCR CDR3. TCRdb called the multiplex PCR reads again in MiXCR, with one record for every CDR3 protein. Seen here are about 380,000 distinct CDR3 sequences, roughly 14% observed once, and the top ten hold less than 25%. The sequencing input was blood. These receptors were obtained from a man aged 30-40 years with Graves' hyperthyroidism that later progressed to Graves' ophthalmopathy.

This clonotype has at least ten counts. This CDR3 reads CASSLRTSNQPQHF. Written as DNA, the CDR3 is TGTGCCAGCAGTTTACGCACAAGCAATCAGCCCCAGCATTTT. V gene TRBV12-3 or TRBV12-4 combines with J gene TRBJ1-5; no reliable D call. This CDR3 region has 14 residues. The V and J ends lost 2 bases and 1 base respectively, with 6 bases between them.

This clonotype was counted at least ten times. The V call is TRBV12-3 or TRBV12-4, the J call TRBJ2-2, with a weak D call TRBD2 (5 bases). Trimming left V 2 bases short and J 3 bases short, with 7 bases between. This CDR3 region has 14 residues. This CDR3 is CASSLSADTGELFF. Here the CDR3 DNA reads TGTGCCAGCAGTTTATCAGCGGACACCGGGGAGCTGTTTTTT.

This clonotype appeared a few times. The J gene is TRBJ1-1, the V gene TRBV10-3; the D gene is possibly TRBD1 (6 bases). CDR1 and CDR2 from the germline V gene are ENHRY and SYGVKD. V shed 8 bases and J shed 1 base, with 20 bases lying between them. This CDR3 has 16 amino acids. The CDR3 DNA follows: TGTGCCATCGGATTGATGGGGGGGCTATCGAACACTGAAGCTTTCTTT. Translation: CAIGLMGGLSNTEAFF.

This clonotype was recorded a few times. The chain links TRBV12-3 or TRBV12-4 to TRBJ2-3; TRBD2 matches 12 bases. Trimming cost V 6 bases and J 5 bases; bases outside gene matches: 3. The CDR3 extends over 14 amino acids. The CDR3 DNA follows: TGTGCCAGCAGACTAGCGGGGGGCCTAGATACGCAGTATTTT. The encoded protein is CASRLAGGLDTQYF.

This clonotype was observed many times. The genes are TRBV2 and TRBJ1-6; possible D gene TRBD1, 5 bases. The CDR3 is made up of 15 amino acids. The V end was cut by 4 bases, the J end by 0 bases, with 7 bases between. Germline CDR1 SNHLY, CDR2 FYNNEI. The DNA for the CDR3 is TGTGCCAGCAGTGTGCAGGGCTCCTATAATTCACCCCTCCACTTT. As protein: CASSVQGSYNSPLHF.

Details on this clonotype: This may be a read error, as it is one base from a much larger clone. The chain links TRBV2 to TRBJ1-2; no clear D. The V gene's germline CDR1 is SNHLY and CDR2 FYNNEI. V was cut by 2 bases and J by 7 bases, with 17 bases left in between. The CDR3 extends over 15 amino acids. Here the CDR3 DNA reads TGTGCCAGCAGTGAACCGAGACTCCATACACGTGGCTACACCTTC. Translation: CASSEPRLHTRGYTF.

This clonotype was seen many times. The chain joins TRBV30 to TRBJ1-1, with 10 bases that match TRBD1. The CDR3 spans 15 residues. The V and J ends lost 2 bases and 0 bases, in that order; junction bases with no gene match: 3. Germline assignment: CDR1 GTSNPN and CDR2 SVGIG (reference sequence). For the CDR3, the DNA is TGTGCCTGGAGTCGACAGGGGGCCCTGAACACTGAAGCTTTCTTT. It specifies CAWSRQGALNTEAFF.

This clonotype was picked up a small number of times. The genes are TRBV6-5 and TRBJ2-3; TRBD2 agrees at 8 bases. J lost 4 bases, V lost 1 base, and 10 bases had no gene match. This CDR3 contains 17 residues. CDR1 is MNHEY, CDR2 SVGAGI, per germline. This CDR3 reads CASSYLHSGVTSDTQYF. The CDR3 DNA reads TGTGCCAGCAGTTACTTACATAGCGGGGTAACGTCAGATACGCAGTATTTT.

This clonotype was seen a handful of times. CDR3 loop: CASSDLARGGHEKLFF. The CDR3 region has the DNA TGTGCCAGCAGTGATTTGGCGCGCGGGGGCCATGAAAAACTGTTTTTT. J is TRBJ1-4 and V is TRBV2, with a weak D call TRBD1 (6 bases). The CDR3 is made up of 16 amino acids. V was pared by 3 bases and J by 6 bases, with 17 bases between. The germline V gene encodes CDR1 SNHLY and CDR2 FYNNEI. The full variable domain, completed using reference TRBV2 and TRBJ1-4, is EPEVTQTPSHQVTQMGQEVILRCVPISNHLYFYWYRQILGQKVEFLVSFYNNEISEKSEIFDDQFSVERPDGSNFTLKIRSTKLEDSAMYFCASSDLARGGHEKLFFGSGTQLSVL.

This clonotype has a count of ten or more. The chain combines TRBV20-1 with TRBJ2-3, with 9 bases lining up with TRBD2. The junction had 3 bases not matched to a gene; V was cut back by 4 bases and J by 4 bases. CDR3 length: 13 residues. Germline CDR1 DFQATT, CDR2 SNEGSKA (reference sequence). CDR3 residues: CSATGGGADTQYF. The CDR3 bases are TGCAGTGCTACCGGCGGGGGGGCAGATACGCAGTATTTT.

The chain recombines TRBV6-1 with TRBJ1-6; D is undetermined. CDR1 and CDR2 (germline): MNHNS, SASEGT. The CDR3 length is 14 residues. V lost 8 bases to trimming and J lost 5 bases, with 13 bases between them. The CDR3 reads CASEPGNDNSPLHF. In nucleotides, the CDR3 is TGTGCCAGCGAGCCGGGGAACGATAATTCACCCCTCCACTTT.

The table lists this clonotype with many counts. The DNA for the CDR3 is TGTGCCAGCAGTTCCCCTAGCGGGGGCCACACCGGGGAGCTGTTTTTT. Its protein is CASSSPSGGHTGELFF. This chain links TRBV2 with TRBJ2-2, with 10 bases aligning to TRBD2. V lost 5 bases and J lost 3; bases outside the gene matches: 6. Germline V gene lookup returns CDR1 SNHLY and CDR2 FYNNEI. The CDR3 loop spans 16 amino acids.

This chain connects TRBV5-4 to TRBJ2-7; D unclear. CDR3 length equals 14 residues. The V gene's germline CDR1 is SGHNT and CDR2 YYREEE (reference sequence). The V end lost 4 bases, the J end lost 2 bases, and 13 bases lay between the germline ends. The CDR3 region is CASSASRLAYEQYF. CDR3 coding DNA: TGTGCCAGCAGCGCGAGCAGACTTGCCTACGAGCAGTACTTC.

This clonotype was found many times. The CDR3 bases are TGTGCCAGCAGCTTAGGACAGATTAGGAATTCACCCCTCCACTTT. Its protein is CASSLGQIRNSPLHF. The chain employs TRBV7-2 and TRBJ1-6; a weak D match, TRBD1 (5 bases). Germline CDR1 SGHTA, CDR2 FQGNSA. The V end lost 1 base, the J end lost 7 bases, and 11 bases lay between the germline ends. The CDR3 has 15 amino acids.

This clonotype has just a few counts. A much larger clone sits a single nucleotide away, making a read error possible. V is TRBV5-6 and J is TRBJ2-1; D gene uncertain. Trimming stripped 0 bases from V and 6 bases from J, with 4 bases between. CDR1 is SGHDT and CDR2 is YYEEEE in the germline V gene. The CDR3 consists of 12 residues. CDR3 sequence reads: CASSLGINEQFF. DNA of the CDR3: TGTGCCAGCAGCTTGGGTATCAATGAGCAGTTCTTC.

V gene TRBV20-1 combines with J gene TRBJ2-1; 7 nucleotides align to TRBD2. The CDR3 is 14 residues long. Unmatched junction bases numbered 6, after V lost 3 bases and J lost 4 bases. Germline CDR1 reads DFQATT; CDR2 reads SNEGSKA (reference sequence). CDR3 residues: CSASFAGVYNEQFF. CDR3 nucleotide sequence: TGCAGTGCTAGTTTTGCGGGGGTTTACAATGAGCAGTTCTTC.

The sample holds a few counts of this clonotype. In DNA, the CDR3 is TGCAGTGCCAAACGGACAGGGTTTGTCGATCAGCCCCAGCATTTT. This translates into CSAKRTGFVDQPQHF. This sequence joins TRBV20-1 and TRBJ1-5, with 8 bases that match TRBD1. V gave up 6 bases and J gave up 5 bases; unmatched junction bases: 12. Germline V gene data show CDR1 as DFQATT and CDR2 as SNEGSKA (reference sequence). The CDR3 is made up of 15 amino acids.

This clonotype has more than one count but fewer than ten. The chain recombines TRBV7-9 with TRBJ2-1; D possibly corresponds to TRBD2 (7 bases). V gave up 1 base and J gave up 7 bases, with 17 bases separating them. Germline values: CDR1 SEHNR, CDR2 FQNEAQ (reference sequence). The CDR3 is 16 residues long. This chain's CDR3 is CASSLVAWGGRNEQFF. The CDR3 DNA sequence: TGTGCCAGCAGCTTAGTCGCGTGGGGGGGCCGGAATGAGCAGTTCTTC.

This clonotype was counted between two and nine times. The rearrangement uses TRBV7-9 and TRBJ2-1; D gene ambiguous. This CDR3 contains 15 residues. Germline V lookup: CDR1 SEHNR, CDR2 FQNEAQ (reference sequence). Between the trimmed V and J ends, which lost 2 bases and 0 bases, there was a span of 8 bases. The chain's CDR3 is CASSLIRSSYNEQFF. The CDR3 DNA follows: TGTGCCAGCAGCTTAATACGGAGCTCCTACAATGAGCAGTTCTTC. Full variable domain (outside the CDR3, taken from reference TRBV7-9 and TRBJ2-1): DTGVSQNPRHKITKRGQNVTFRCDPISEHNRLYWYRQTLGQGPEFLTYFQNEAQLEKSRLLSDRFSAERPKGSFSTLEIQRTEQGDSAMYLCASSLIRSSYNEQFFGPGTRLTVL.